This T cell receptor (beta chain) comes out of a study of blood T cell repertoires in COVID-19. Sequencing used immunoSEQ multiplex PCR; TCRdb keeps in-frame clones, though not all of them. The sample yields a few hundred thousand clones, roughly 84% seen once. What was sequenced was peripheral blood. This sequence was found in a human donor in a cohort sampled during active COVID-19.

The CDR3: CASSFGTSNYNEQFF. The CDR3, as DNA: TGTGCCAGCAGTTTTGGGACTAGCAATTACAATGAGCAGTTCTTC. V usage is TRBV27 and J usage is TRBJ2-1, with 9 bases that match TRBD2. Per the germline V gene, CDR1 is MNHEY and CDR2 is SMNVEV (reference sequence). V was clipped by 3 bases and J by 4 bases; unmatched bases: 4. The CDR3 has 15 amino acids.